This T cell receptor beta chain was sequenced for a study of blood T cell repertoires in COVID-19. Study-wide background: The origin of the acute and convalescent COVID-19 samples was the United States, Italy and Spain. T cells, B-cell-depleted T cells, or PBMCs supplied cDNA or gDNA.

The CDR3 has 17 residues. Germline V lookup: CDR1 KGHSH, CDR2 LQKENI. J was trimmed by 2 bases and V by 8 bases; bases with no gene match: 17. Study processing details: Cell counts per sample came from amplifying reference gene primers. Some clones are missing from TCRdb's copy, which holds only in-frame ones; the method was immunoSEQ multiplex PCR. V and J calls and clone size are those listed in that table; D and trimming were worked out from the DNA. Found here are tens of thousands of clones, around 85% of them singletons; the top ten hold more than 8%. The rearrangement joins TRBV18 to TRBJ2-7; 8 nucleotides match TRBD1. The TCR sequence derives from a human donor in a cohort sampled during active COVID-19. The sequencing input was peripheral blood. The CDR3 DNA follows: TGTGCCAGCACAAATGACCGGGACAGGAGAATTACCTACGAGCAGTACTTC. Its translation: CASTNDRDRRITYEQYF.